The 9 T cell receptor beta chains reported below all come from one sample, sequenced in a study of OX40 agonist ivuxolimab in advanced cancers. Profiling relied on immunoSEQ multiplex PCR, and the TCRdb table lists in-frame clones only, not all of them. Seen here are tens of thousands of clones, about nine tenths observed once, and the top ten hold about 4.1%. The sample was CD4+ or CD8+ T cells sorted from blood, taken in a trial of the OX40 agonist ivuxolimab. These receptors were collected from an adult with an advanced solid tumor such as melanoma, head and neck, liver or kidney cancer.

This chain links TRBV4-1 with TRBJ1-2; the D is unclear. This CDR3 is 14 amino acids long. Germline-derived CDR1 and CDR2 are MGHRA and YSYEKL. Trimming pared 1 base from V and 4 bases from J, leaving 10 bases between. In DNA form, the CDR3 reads TGCGCCAGCAGCCAAGTTGCGGACGGCTATGGCTACACCTTC. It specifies CASSQVADGYGYTF.

The CDR3 nucleotides read TGTGCCAGCAGCTTAGAGGGACAGGGGTTCTACGAGCAGTACTTC. Protein sequence: CASSLEGQGFYEQYF. The chain has TRBV13 and TRBJ2-7, with TRBD1 matching over 10 bases. From germline, CDR1 is PRHDT and CDR2 FYEKMQ (reference sequence). Trimming cost V 1 base and J 3 bases; bases outside gene matches: 3. CDR3 length: 15 amino acids.

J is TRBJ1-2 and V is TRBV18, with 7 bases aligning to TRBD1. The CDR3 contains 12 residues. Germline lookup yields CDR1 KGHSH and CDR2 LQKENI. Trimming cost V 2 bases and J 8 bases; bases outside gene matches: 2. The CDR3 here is CASSPEGGGYTF. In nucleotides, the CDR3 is TGTGCCAGCTCACCAGAAGGGGGCGGCTACACCTTC.

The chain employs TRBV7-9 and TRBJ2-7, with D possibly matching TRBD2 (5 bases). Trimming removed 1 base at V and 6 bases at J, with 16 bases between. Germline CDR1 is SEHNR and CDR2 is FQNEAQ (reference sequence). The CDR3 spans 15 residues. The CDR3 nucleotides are TGTGCCAGCAGCTTAGGGGGAGACTTCGGGCCCGAGCAGTACTTC. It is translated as CASSLGGDFGPEQYF.

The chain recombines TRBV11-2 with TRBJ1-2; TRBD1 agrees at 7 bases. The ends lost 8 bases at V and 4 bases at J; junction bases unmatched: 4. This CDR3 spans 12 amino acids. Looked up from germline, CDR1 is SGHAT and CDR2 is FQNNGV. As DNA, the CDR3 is TGTGCCAGCTTGACAGGGCCCTATGGCTACACCTTC. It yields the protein CASLTGPYGYTF.

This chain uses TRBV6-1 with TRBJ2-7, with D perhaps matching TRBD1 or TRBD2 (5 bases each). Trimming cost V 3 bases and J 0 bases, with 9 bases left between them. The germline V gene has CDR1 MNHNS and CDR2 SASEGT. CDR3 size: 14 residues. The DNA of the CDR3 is TGTGCCAGCAGTGACCCCGGGACCTCCTACGAGCAGTACTTC. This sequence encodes CASSDPGTSYEQYF.

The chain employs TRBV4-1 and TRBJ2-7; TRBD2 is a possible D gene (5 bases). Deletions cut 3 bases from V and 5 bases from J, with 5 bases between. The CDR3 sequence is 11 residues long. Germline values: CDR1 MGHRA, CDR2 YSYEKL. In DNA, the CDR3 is TGCGCCAGCAGCCACGGGGACGAGCAGTACTTC. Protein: CASSHGDEQYF.

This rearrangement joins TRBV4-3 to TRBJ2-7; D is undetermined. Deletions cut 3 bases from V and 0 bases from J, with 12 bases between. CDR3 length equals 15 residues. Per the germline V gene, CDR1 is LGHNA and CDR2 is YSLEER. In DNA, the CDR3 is TGCGCCAGCAGCCAGCATGAAAGCGACTCCTACGAGCAGTACTTC. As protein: CASSQHESDSYEQYF.

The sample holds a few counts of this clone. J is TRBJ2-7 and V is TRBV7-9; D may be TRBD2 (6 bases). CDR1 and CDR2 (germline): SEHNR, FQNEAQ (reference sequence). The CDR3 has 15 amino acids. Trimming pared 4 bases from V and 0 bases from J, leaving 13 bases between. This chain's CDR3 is CASSSPGLTSYEQYF. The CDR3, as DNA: TGTGCCAGCAGCTCCCCGGGACTCACCTCCTACGAGCAGTACTTC.